This T cell receptor (beta chain) was sequenced in a study of blood T cell repertoires in COVID-19 (dated by TCRdb to the early 2020s). Notes on the research overall: The collaborator samples originated in the United States, Italy and Spain and spanned the acute and convalescent phases of COVID-19. The prospective study material was composed of cDNA or gDNA derived from T cells, B-cell-depleted T cells, or PBMCs. The dataset comprised deeply sampled blood TCRbeta repertoires from subjects exposed to, actively infected with, or recovered from COVID-19. The repertoires were released in a freely available public database intended as a resource for research on the immune response to SARS-CoV-2. The samples were drawn from the first 160 participants of the ongoing ImmuneRACE study and from 950 to 1,500 subjects provided by 6 global collaborators. The sample metadata nearly always contained a de-identified subject ID, COVID-19 status, age in years and sex. HLA class I and class II types, where available, came from metadata supplied by the sample provider rather than from assay-based typing. Beyond this particular receptor, the publication reports: Clinical and demographic metadata were provided uncurated, with the amount varying by source and participant.

CDR3 length: 15 amino acids, cysteine to phenylalanine. The kept DNA is CDR3 alone, 45 bases in frame from the first base. Taken from the germline V gene (reference sequence), the CDR1 and CDR2 loops are LNHDA and SQIVND. A distance of 13 bases separates the germline ends of V and J, which lose 5 bases and 0 bases respectively. Whole blood was collected in K2EDTA tubes by collaborating institutions according to the institutions' own protocols. Collaborator samples were shipped for TCRbeta analysis as frozen whole blood, isolated PBMCs, or DNA extracted from either sample type. The immunoSEQ Assay, a bias-controlled multiplex PCR, was used to amplify TCRbeta CDR3 regions from genomic DNA. The study's own analysis went as follows. Within the assay, amplification of reference gene primers was used to estimate how many nucleated cells each sample contained. To quantify the absolute abundance of each unique TCRbeta CDR3 rearrangement, sequence reads were collapsed and filtered. For each sample, productive Simpson clonality was calculated as the square root of Simpson's diversity index across productive rearrangements. The source is immuneACCESS, and TCRdb retained only in-frame sequences with V and J called. Part of the clones is not carried over; for the studies checked, unresolved V genes explain less than half of this, and the remainder is unexplained. V, J and clone size are taken as reported in that table, and D and trimming were inferred from the DNA itself. The sample data list approximately 250,000 clones, and 86% of these were observed just once. The ten most abundant clones make up over 8% of the sample.

Turning to this clone: Its recognized antigen is unknown. Base qualities are not provided; no much larger clone lies one nucleotide away.

The chain couples TRBV19 to TRBJ1-1; a weak D assignment points to TRBD1 (5 bases agree). Sequencing was performed on peripheral blood. This TCR was sampled from a man aged 35 to 55 with active or convalescent COVID-19. CDR3 protein: CASSPRQNMNTEAFF. The sequenced DNA: TGTGCCAGTAGTCCCCGACAGAACATGAACACTGAAGCTTTCTTT.